Each of the 28 T cell receptor beta chains below was sequenced from the same sample in a study of multiple sclerosis patients with progressive multifocal leukoencephalopathy. As for time point: time of PML onset. Repertoires were generated with immunoSEQ multiplex PCR, while TCRdb's copy carries only in-frame clones and drops some. Altogether roughly 32,000 clones are present, roughly nine tenths being singletons, with the ten largest covering 3% to 3.5%. The specimen was PBMCs, collected from a patient treated with natalizumab. The receptors derive from a human donor with progressive multifocal leukoencephalopathy.

V usage is TRBV18 and J usage is TRBJ2-3; maybe TRBD2 (7 bases). This CDR3 is built from 15 residues. V was shortened by 8 bases and J by 5 bases, with 20 bases between the two germline ends. Germline-derived CDR1 and CDR2 are KGHSH and LQKENI. CDR3 loop: CASAREGGEGDTQYF. The CDR3 DNA reads TGTGCCAGCGCCAGGGAGGGGGGCGAAGGAGATACGCAGTATTTT.

This chain uses TRBV5-4 with TRBJ2-7; 10 bases agree with TRBD1. This CDR3 has 13 amino acids. CDR1 and CDR2 from the germline V gene are SGHNT and YYREEE (reference sequence). V shed 2 bases and J 5 bases; nucleotides not matched to a gene: 1. The CDR3 nucleotides are TGTGCCAGCAGCTTTGGGACAGGGGACGAGCAGTACTTC. Protein product: CASSFGTGDEQYF. The whole variable domain, remainder taken from reference TRBV5-4 and TRBJ2-7, is ETGVTQSPTHLIKTRGQQVTLRCSSQSGHNTVSWYQQALGQGPQFIFQYYREEENGRGNFPPRFSGLQFPNYSSELNVNALELDDSALYLCASSFGTGDEQYFGPGTRLTVT.

The chain joins TRBV27 to TRBJ1-1; 11 nucleotides agree with TRBD1. The CDR3 covers 17 residues. V lost 8 bases, J lost 4 bases, and 15 bases stayed unmatched. Germline V gene data show CDR1 as MNHEY and CDR2 as SMNVEV (reference sequence). Here the CDR3 reads CASRVLGQGVVGTEAFF. Written as DNA, the CDR3 is TGTGCCAGCCGCGTCTTGGGACAGGGGGTGGTTGGCACTGAAGCTTTCTTT.

The chain uses TRBV30 and TRBJ2-4; 7 bases are shared with TRBD2. The CDR3 length is 13 residues. CDR1 and CDR2 (germline): GTSNPN, SVGIG (reference sequence). Trimming at V came to 3 bases and at J to 5 bases, leaving 4 bases not matched to a gene. The CDR3 region has the DNA TGTGCCTGGAGACCGGGGGGACAAAACATTCAGTACTTC. Translated: CAWRPGGQNIQYF.

This clone turned up a few times. The chain recombines TRBV7-2 with TRBJ1-3; D might be TRBD1 (6 bases). V dropped 11 bases and J dropped 0 bases, with 11 bases sitting between them. CDR3 length: 13 amino acids. Germline CDR1 and CDR2: SGHTA and FQGNSA. The chain's CDR3 is CAGGGDSGNTIYF. The CDR3 nucleotides read TGTGCCGGAGGGGGGGACTCTGGAAACACCATATATTTT.

This clone has only one observation. Here the CDR3 reads CATTGTGRLDTQYF. DNA of the CDR3: TGTGCCACAACCGGGACAGGGAGATTGGATACGCAGTATTTT. V usage is TRBV7-2 and J usage is TRBJ2-3, with 9 bases aligning to TRBD1. CDR1 SGHTA and CDR2 FQGNSA come from the germline V gene. The CDR3 spans 14 residues. V dropped 10 bases and J dropped 6; count of bases not matched to a gene: 11.

The rearrangement links TRBV27 to TRBJ1-5, with D perhaps matching TRBD1 (5 bases). The V gene's germline CDR1 is MNHEY and CDR2 SMNVEV (reference sequence). V was shortened by 6 bases and J by 0 bases, with 9 bases between the two germline ends. This CDR3 is built from 14 residues. CDR3 protein: CASRRQYSNQPQHF. The CDR3 region has the DNA TGTGCCAGCAGGCGACAGTATAGCAATCAGCCCCAGCATTTT.

The chain employs TRBV2 and TRBJ1-5; TRBD1 might be the D (5 bases). V was trimmed by 4 bases and J by 7 bases, leaving 17 bases between them. In germline, CDR1 is SNHLY, CDR2 FYNNEI. The CDR3 loop spans 15 amino acids. The CDR3 reads CASSAGGQGGQPQHF. The DNA of the CDR3 is TGTGCCAGCAGTGCCGGTGGGCAGGGTGGCCAGCCCCAGCATTTT.

J is TRBJ2-3 and V is TRBV5-6, with D perhaps matching TRBD2 (7 bases). Per the germline V gene, CDR1 is SGHDT and CDR2 is YYEEEE. Trimming cost V 4 bases and J 7 bases, with 22 bases left between them. The CDR3 is 16 amino acids. The CDR3, as DNA: TGTGCCAGCAGCCGGGGGGAGCGACTGCAGGGGAATACGCAGTATTTT. This codes for CASSRGERLQGNTQYF.

V and J are TRBV27 and TRBJ2-7; tentatively, D is TRBD2 (5 bases). There are 13 residues in the CDR3. CDR1 and CDR2 (germline): MNHEY, SMNVEV (reference sequence). The V end was cut by 6 bases, the J end by 2 bases, with 11 bases between. CDR3 amino acids: CASSFGRAYEQYF. CDR3 coding DNA: TGTGCCAGCAGCTTTGGGAGAGCCTACGAGCAGTACTTC.

Comments on this clone: This same CDR3 is encoded by further DNA sequences in the sample. The chain employs TRBV15 and TRBJ1-5; D gene unclear. V was trimmed by 0 bases and J by 7 bases, leaving 10 bases between them. Germline V gene sequence: CDR1 LNHNV, CDR2 YYDKDF (reference sequence). The CDR3 covers 14 residues. In DNA, the CDR3 is TGTGCCACCAGCAGAGAAGTATTAGGGCAGCCCCAGCATTTT. As protein: CATSREVLGQPQHF.

A word on this clone: The identical CDR3 is also encoded by other nucleotide sequences in the sample. The V and J genes are TRBV27 and TRBJ1-5, with D possibly matching TRBD1 (5 bases). Trimming took off 0 bases at V and 2 bases at J, with 8 bases between the two ends. The germline V gene encodes CDR1 MNHEY and CDR2 SMNVEV (reference sequence). This CDR3 comprises 15 residues. Here the CDR3 DNA reads TGTGCCAGCAGTTTATCCGGGGGGGGCAATCAGCCCCAGCATTTT. Its protein product is CASSLSGGGNQPQHF.

The rearrangement uses TRBV6-1 and TRBJ1-1; D is possibly TRBD1 (5 bases). The CDR3 loop spans 14 amino acids. Trimming cost V 3 bases and J 5 bases, with 13 bases left between them. The germline CDR1 and CDR2 sequences are MNHNS and SASEGT. CDR3 DNA: TGTGCCAGCAGTGATTGGGGGGGAATGACTGAAGCTTTCTTT. It is translated as CASSDWGGMTEAFF.

The gene calls are TRBV9 and TRBJ1-3; D gene ambiguous. The V and J ends lost 0 bases and 0 bases respectively, with 19 bases between them. Germline V CDR1 and CDR2: SGDLS, YYNGEE. CDR3 size: 19 residues. CDR3 DNA sequence: TGTGCCAGCAGCGTAGAAGGCGGAGGGCTCGGGCTCTCTGGAAACACCATATATTTT. Translating it yields CASSVEGGGLGLSGNTIYF.

V gene TRBV6-5 combines with J gene TRBJ2-7, with 7 bases lining up with TRBD1. The CDR3 consists of 15 residues. The V segment lost 5 bases and the J segment 4 bases; nucleotides outside the gene matches: 11. Germline CDR1 MNHEY, CDR2 SVGAGI. The CDR3 loop is CASSKNPGQHYEQYF. DNA of the CDR3: TGTGCCAGCAGTAAGAATCCGGGACAGCATTACGAGCAGTACTTC.

The chain is built from TRBV5-1 and TRBJ1-1; TRBD1 matches 7 bases. The CDR3 extends over 13 amino acids. The J segment lost 5 bases and the V segment lost 3 bases, leaving 4 bases of the junction unmatched. The germline gives CDR1 SGHRS, CDR2 YFSETQ. CDR3 amino acids: CASSSHRGTEAFF. The CDR3 DNA follows: TGCGCCAGCAGCTCTCACAGGGGAACTGAAGCTTTCTTT.

The chain employs TRBV18 and TRBJ1-5; tentatively, D is TRBD1 (6 bases). With 3 bases removed from V and 7 bases from J, the gap between germline ends came to 10 bases. The germline V gene encodes CDR1 KGHSH and CDR2 LQKENI. CDR3 length: 13 amino acids. CDR3 region: CASSPGGHQPQHF. The DNA for the CDR3 is TGTGCCAGCTCACCGGGGGGGCACCAGCCCCAGCATTTT.

Turning to this clone: This specimen includes other DNA sequences encoding the same CDR3. The chain carries TRBV7-6 and TRBJ2-7; D remains ambiguous. CDR1 is SGHVS, CDR2 FNYEAQ, per germline. Between the trimmed V and J ends, which lost 1 base and 0 bases, there was a span of 10 bases. The CDR3 runs 15 residues. The CDR3 region is CASSLDVGFSYEQYF. The CDR3 DNA reads as TGTGCCAGCAGCTTAGACGTTGGATTCTCCTACGAGCAGTACTTC.

The chain employs TRBV18 and TRBJ2-7; 8 nucleotides agree with TRBD2. This CDR3 spans 14 amino acids. The J segment lost 6 bases and the V segment lost 0 bases, leaving 4 bases of the junction unmatched. Germline CDR1 reads KGHSH; CDR2 reads LQKENI. CDR3 sequence: CASSPPAGELEQYF. The CDR3 DNA follows: TGTGCCAGCTCACCACCAGCGGGAGAACTCGAGCAGTACTTC. The variable domain in full, completed from reference TRBV18 and TRBJ2-7, reads NAGVMQNPRHLVRRRGQEARLRCSPMKGHSHVYWYRQLPEEGLKFMVYLQKENIIDESGMPKERFSAEFPKEGPSILRIQQVVRGDSAAYFCASSPPAGELEQYFGPGTRLTVT.

This chain connects TRBV27 to TRBJ1-2; tentative D call: TRBD1 (5 bases). Trimming stripped 5 bases from V and 2 bases from J, with 12 bases between. The germline CDR1 and CDR2 sequences are MNHEY and SMNVEV (reference sequence). This CDR3 spans 14 amino acids. The CDR3 spells CASSPAQANYGYTF. The CDR3 DNA reads TGTGCCAGCAGTCCCGCACAGGCAAACTATGGCTACACCTTC.

V and J are TRBV7-9 and TRBJ1-1; no definite D call. CDR1 and CDR2 from the germline V gene are SEHNR and FQNEAQ (reference sequence). Trimming pared 5 bases from V and 0 bases from J, leaving 10 bases between. This CDR3 region has 14 residues. CDR3 nucleotide sequence: TGTGCCAGCAGCAGCCGGGTTATGAACACTGAAGCTTTCTTT. Protein product: CASSSRVMNTEAFF.

In the case of this clone: One end of the junction does not line up with germline, which may come from a read error. The V call is TRBV7-6, the J call TRBJ2-7; D ambiguous. The CDR3 runs 20 residues. Germline V gene data show CDR1 as SGHVS and CDR2 as FNYEAQ. The CDR3 nucleotides are TGTGCCTGCAGCTTAACACTTGGCGTGGTGAGCCACACCCCCAGAAACGAGCAGTACTTC. Translation: CACSLTLGVVSHTPRNEQYF.

V gene TRBV19 combines with J gene TRBJ2-7; 10 nucleotides align to TRBD2. The CDR3 runs 15 residues. The V and J ends lost 3 bases and 3 bases, in that order; junction bases with no gene match: 5. Per germline, CDR1 LNHDA and CDR2 SQIVND (reference sequence). CDR3 residues: CASSMGLAGVYEQYF. For the CDR3, the DNA is TGTGCCAGTAGTATGGGGCTAGCGGGAGTCTACGAGCAGTACTTC. The full variable domain, in which reference TRBV19 and TRBJ2-7 provide the parts outside the CDR3, is DGGITQSPKYLFRKEGQNVTLSCEQNLNHDAMYWYRQDPGQGLRLIYYSQIVNDFQKGDIAEGYSVSREKKESFPLTVTSAQKNPTAFYLCASSMGLAGVYEQYFGPGTRLTVT.

The V and J genes are TRBV5-1 and TRBJ2-3; D not certain. The CDR3 covers 15 residues. Germline CDR1 SGHRS, CDR2 YFSETQ. Trimming pared 0 bases from V and 1 base from J, leaving 9 bases between. CDR3 residues: CASSLDARGTDTQYF. CDR3 in DNA: TGCGCCAGCAGCTTGGACGCCCGGGGCACAGATACGCAGTATTTT.

This rearrangement joins TRBV19 to TRBJ2-6; 14 bases align to TRBD2. There are 19 residues in the CDR3. Germline V gene lookup returns CDR1 LNHDA and CDR2 SQIVND (reference sequence). J gave up 4 bases and V 4 bases, and 9 bases lay outside the gene matches. CDR3 protein: CASSKPGLAGVSGANVLTF. The CDR3 DNA reads as TGTGCCAGTAGTAAGCCGGGACTAGCGGGAGTATCCGGGGCCAACGTCCTGACTTTC.

The gene calls are TRBV18 and TRBJ2-7; D remains unclear. CDR3 size: 14 residues. V was shortened by 0 bases and J by 3 bases, with 9 bases between the two germline ends. Germline CDR1 KGHSH, CDR2 LQKENI. The DNA for the CDR3 is TGTGCCAGCTCACCACCGGCCCACTTCTACGAGCAGTACTTC. It specifies CASSPPAHFYEQYF. Full variable domain (missing parts from reference TRBV18 and TRBJ2-7): NAGVMQNPRHLVRRRGQEARLRCSPMKGHSHVYWYRQLPEEGLKFMVYLQKENIIDESGMPKERFSAEFPKEGPSILRIQQVVRGDSAAYFCASSPPAHFYEQYFGPGTRLTVT.

The rearrangement joins TRBV7-8 to TRBJ1-2, with 7 bases identical to TRBD1. The CDR3 is 13 residues long. Germline V gene data show CDR1 as SGHVS and CDR2 as FQNEAQ. J lost 8 bases, V lost 4 bases, and 7 bases had no gene match. CDR3 sequence reads: CASSSGQAGGYTF. The CDR3 bases are TGTGCCAGCAGCTCAGGACAGGCCGGCGGCTACACCTTC.

The rearrangement joins TRBV7-9 to TRBJ2-5; 8 nucleotides agree with TRBD1. The J call may be mistaken, given a closer DNA end match to TRBJ2-7. This CDR3 has 17 residues. Germline CDR1 is SEHNR and CDR2 is FQNEAQ (reference sequence). CDR3 bases: TGTGCCAGCAGCTCCCCCCGCGACAGGACAGGGAACGACGAGCAGTACTTC. Amino acid sequence: CASSSPRDRTGNDEQYF.